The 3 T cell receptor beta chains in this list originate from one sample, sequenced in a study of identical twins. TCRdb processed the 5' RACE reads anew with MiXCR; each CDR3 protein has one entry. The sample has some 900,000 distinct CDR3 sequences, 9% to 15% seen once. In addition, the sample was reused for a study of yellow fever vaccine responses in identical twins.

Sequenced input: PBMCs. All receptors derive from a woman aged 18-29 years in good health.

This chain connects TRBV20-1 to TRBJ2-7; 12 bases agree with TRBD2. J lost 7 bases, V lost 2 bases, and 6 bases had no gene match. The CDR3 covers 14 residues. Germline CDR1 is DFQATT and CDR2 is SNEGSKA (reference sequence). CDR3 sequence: CSARRLAGDWEQYF. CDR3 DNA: TGCAGTGCTAGACGACTAGCGGGGGACTGGGAGCAGTACTTC.

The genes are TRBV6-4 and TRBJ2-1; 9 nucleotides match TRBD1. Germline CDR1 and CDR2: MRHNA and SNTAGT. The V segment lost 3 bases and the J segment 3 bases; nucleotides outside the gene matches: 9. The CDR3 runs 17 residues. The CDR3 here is CASSERGTGLNYNEQFF. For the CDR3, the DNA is TGTGCCAGCAGTGAGAGGGGGACAGGGTTGAACTACAATGAGCAGTTCTTC.

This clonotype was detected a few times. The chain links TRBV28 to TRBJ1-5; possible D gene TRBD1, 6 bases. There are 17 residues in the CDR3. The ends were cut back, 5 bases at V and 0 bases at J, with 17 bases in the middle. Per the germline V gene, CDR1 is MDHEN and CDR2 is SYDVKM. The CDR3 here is CASSLDWAQGSNQPQHF. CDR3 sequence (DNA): TGTGCCAGCAGTCTAGATTGGGCACAGGGTAGCAATCAGCCCCAGCATTTT.